The 17 T cell receptor beta chains in this list originate from one sample, sequenced in a study of T cells after somatic rescue of genetic block. Assay used: immunoSEQ multiplex PCR; TCRdb lists only in-frame clones, some missing. The sample yields tens of thousands of clones, approximately 96% seen once. The sample comprised peripheral blood mononuclear cells (PBMCs). These receptors originate from a child younger than two.

This clone was seen only once. The V and J genes are TRBV6-5 and TRBJ2-7, with D maybe TRBD1 (6 bases). This CDR3 spans 13 amino acids. The V end was cut by 6 bases, the J end by 0 bases, with 9 bases between. In germline, CDR1 is MNHEY, CDR2 SVGAGI. DNA for the CDR3: TGTGCCAGCAGCAGACAGGTCTCCTACGAGCAGTACTTC. Its protein product is CASSRQVSYEQYF.

This sequence joins TRBV7-2 and TRBJ2-7, with TRBD2 matching 8 bases. The CDR3 runs to 15 residues. J was trimmed by 5 bases and V by 1 base; bases with no gene match: 7. Germline V CDR1 and CDR2: SGHTA, FQGNSA. The CDR3 coding sequence is TGTGCCAGCAGCTTAGTCTCAGCGGGAGTGGACGAGCAGTACTTC. Residues: CASSLVSAGVDEQYF.

V usage is TRBV10-2 and J usage is TRBJ2-7, with unresolved D. The CDR3 extends over 13 amino acids. Trimming removed 8 bases from V and 3 bases from J, with 14 bases in between. Germline CDR1 is WSHSY and CDR2 is SAAADI. CDR3 coding DNA: TGCGCCAGCTATCGTGGAGCCTTCTACGAGCAGTACTTC. It codes for CASYRGAFYEQYF.

The rearrangement uses TRBV19 and TRBJ2-7, with 11 bases that match TRBD1. V gave up 9 bases and J gave up 2 bases; unmatched junction bases: 6. CDR3 length equals 14 residues. Germline V lookup: CDR1 LNHDA, CDR2 SQIVND (reference sequence). This chain's CDR3 is CASSGGQGAYEQYF. The CDR3 nucleotides are TGTGCCAGCAGTGGGGGACAGGGGGCCTACGAGCAGTACTTC.

The V call is TRBV7-2, the J call TRBJ2-3; D not certain. This CDR3 has 15 amino acids. Germline values: CDR1 SGHTA, CDR2 FQGNSA. Trimming stripped 1 base from V and 0 bases from J, with 8 bases between. CDR3 loop: CASSLGGLSTDTQYF. In DNA form, the CDR3 reads TGTGCCAGCAGCTTAGGAGGCCTAAGCACAGATACGCAGTATTTT.

The chain has TRBV9 and TRBJ1-2; 11 nucleotides line up with TRBD1. Germline V CDR1 and CDR2: SGDLS, YYNGEE. This CDR3 spans 13 amino acids. The trim removed 0 bases at V and 8 bases at J, leaving 0 bases unmatched. The CDR3 DNA sequence: TGTGCCAGCAGCGTAGGGACAGGGGGCGGCTACACCTTC. Its protein is CASSVGTGGGYTF.

The chain couples TRBV4-1 to TRBJ2-7, with a weak D call TRBD1 (6 bases). V gave up 0 bases and J gave up 4 bases, with 22 bases separating them. The CDR3 sequence is 18 residues long. Germline CDR1 MGHRA, CDR2 YSYEKL. Written as DNA, the CDR3 is TGCGCCAGCAGCCAAGATCCCCCAGGGGCCCCGGGATTATACGAGCAGTACTTC. Translating it yields CASSQDPPGAPGLYEQYF.

This chain uses TRBV10-3 with TRBJ2-5; D might be TRBD2 (6 bases). This CDR3 has 11 residues. Germline CDR1 is ENHRY and CDR2 is SYGVKD. Trimming removed 8 bases from V and 7 bases from J, with 11 bases in between. CDR3 DNA sequence: TGTGCCATCGCCCAGGGAGGGACCCAGTACTTC. Translation: CAIAQGGTQYF.

The chain is built from TRBV6-5 and TRBJ2-5; TRBD2 matches 7 bases. With 5 bases clipped from V and 0 bases from J, the junction kept 0 bases outside the gene matches. The CDR3 covers 13 residues. Germline loops: CDR1 MNHEY, CDR2 SVGAGI. The CDR3 loop is CASSLADQETQYF. As DNA, the CDR3 is TGTGCCAGCAGTCTAGCGGACCAAGAGACCCAGTACTTC.

This clone is a singleton in its sample. This rearrangement joins TRBV11-3 to TRBJ1-2, with D hard to call. Germline CDR1 reads SGHNT; CDR2 reads YENEEA. The CDR3 has 15 amino acids. V lost 5 bases, J lost 4 bases, and 17 bases lay in between. The CDR3 nucleotides read TGTGCCAGCAGCCACCCCCAGTCGGTTGGCTATGGCTACACCTTC. Residues: CASSHPQSVGYGYTF.

This clone is a singleton in its sample. This rearrangement joins TRBV5-1 to TRBJ2-1, with TRBD2 matching 8 bases. J was trimmed by 2 bases and V by 2 bases; bases with no gene match: 3. The CDR3 has 15 amino acids. CDR1 and CDR2 from the germline V gene are SGHRS and YFSETQ. CDR3 residues: CASSLAGVTYNEQFF. CDR3 coding DNA: TGCGCCAGCAGCTTAGCGGGAGTAACCTACAATGAGCAGTTCTTC.

CDR3 amino acids: CASSLGGGHTSTDTQYF. The CDR3 DNA is TGTGCCAGCAGTTTAGGCGGCGGTCATACTAGCACAGATACGCAGTATTTT. The chain uses TRBV28 and TRBJ2-3; no reliable D call. With 2 bases removed from V and 0 bases from J, the gap between germline ends came to 15 bases. This CDR3 is 17 amino acids long. Germline assignment: CDR1 MDHEN and CDR2 SYDVKM.

The rearrangement uses TRBV27 and TRBJ1-2; D unclear. Germline CDR1 is MNHEY and CDR2 is SMNVEV (reference sequence). V lost 0 bases, J lost 2 bases, and 4 bases lay in between. This CDR3 has 13 amino acids. The CDR3 coding sequence is TGTGCCAGCAGTTTATCACAAAACTATGGCTACACCTTC. Its protein product is CASSLSQNYGYTF.

The chain couples TRBV19 to TRBJ1-2; 7 bases agree with TRBD1. Losses at the gene ends were 5 bases for V and 5 bases for J; bases not matched to a gene: 8. Germline CDR1 reads LNHDA; CDR2 reads SQIVND (reference sequence). This CDR3 has 14 amino acids. Here the CDR3 reads CASSYSTGRYGYTF. In DNA form, the CDR3 reads TGTGCCAGTAGTTATTCGACAGGGCGGTATGGCTACACCTTC.

CDR3 protein: CASSSQFNEQFF. CDR3 nucleotides: TGTGCCAGCAGTTCTCAGTTCAATGAGCAGTTCTTC. The V and J genes are TRBV27 and TRBJ2-1; D gene unclear. Germline CDR1 is MNHEY and CDR2 is SMNVEV (reference sequence). V gave up 4 bases and J gave up 6 bases, with 7 bases separating them. The length of the CDR3 is 12 residues.

The DNA of the CDR3 is TGTGCCAGCAGCATACGAGGGGGAGATACGCAGTATTTT. It codes for CASSIRGGDTQYF. V usage is TRBV7-2 and J usage is TRBJ2-3; a weak D match, TRBD1 (6 bases). Germline lookup yields CDR1 SGHTA and CDR2 FQGNSA. This CDR3 is built from 13 residues. Trimming removed 5 bases at V and 5 bases at J, with 11 bases between.

The rearrangement uses TRBV18 and TRBJ2-3, with D unclear. Deletions cut 2 bases from V and 0 bases from J, with 9 bases between. The germline CDR1 and CDR2 sequences are KGHSH and LQKENI. This CDR3 is built from 15 residues. Here the CDR3 DNA reads TGTGCCAGCTCACCATTGGTGACTAGCACAGATACGCAGTATTTT. This translates into CASSPLVTSTDTQYF. Using reference TRBV18 and TRBJ2-3 for the parts outside the CDR3, the full variable domain is NAGVMQNPRHLVRRRGQEARLRCSPMKGHSHVYWYRQLPEEGLKFMVYLQKENIIDESGMPKERFSAEFPKEGPSILRIQQVVRGDSAAYFCASSPLVTSTDTQYFGPGTRLTVL.